Shown below are 11 T cell receptor beta chains from a single sample sequenced in a study of blood T cell repertoires in COVID-19. Sequenced by immunoSEQ multiplex PCR; TCRdb stores in-frame clones only, minus some. Among 150,000 to 200,000 clones, 80% to 90% were seen once, and the ten largest hold less than 2%. The source material was peripheral blood. These receptor sequences come from a man between 18 and 29 years old who had recovered from COVID-19.

The V gene is TRBV18, the J gene TRBJ2-3; weak D call: TRBD2 (6 bases). This CDR3 has 18 amino acids. The V gene lost 2 bases and the J gene lost 0 bases, with 18 bases spanning the gap. Germline CDR1 KGHSH, CDR2 LQKENI. CDR3 region: CASSPDAGLAKSTDTQYF. The CDR3 DNA is TGTGCCAGCTCACCAGATGCGGGGCTAGCAAAAAGCACAGATACGCAGTATTTT.

The V call is TRBV28, the J call TRBJ2-7, with TRBD1 matching 9 bases. The length of the CDR3 is 14 residues. The J segment lost 3 bases and the V segment lost 6 bases, leaving 6 bases of the junction unmatched. Germline V lookup: CDR1 MDHEN, CDR2 SYDVKM. The CDR3 DNA follows: TGTGCCAGCAGCCCCGGGACAGGGCGCTACGAGCAGTACTTC. Protein: CASSPGTGRYEQYF.

This sequence joins TRBV12-5 and TRBJ1-1; 9 bases align to TRBD1. The germline gives CDR1 LGHNT, CDR2 FRNRAP. The CDR3 is 14 residues long. With V trimmed by 5 bases and J by 4 bases, 5 bases remained unmatched. The CDR3 loop is CASGRDREATEAFF. The CDR3 region has the DNA TGTGCTAGTGGTAGGGACAGGGAGGCCACTGAAGCTTTCTTT.

The genes are TRBV19 and TRBJ2-3; D is unclear. Per germline, CDR1 LNHDA and CDR2 SQIVND (reference sequence). This CDR3 spans 16 amino acids. The V end lost 0 bases, the J end lost 0 bases, and 10 bases lay between the germline ends. The CDR3 protein is CASSIDRHSSTDTQYF. CDR3 bases: TGTGCCAGTAGTATAGATCGACACTCGAGCACAGATACGCAGTATTTT.

The V call is TRBV28, the J call TRBJ2-1, with 10 bases aligning to TRBD2. The CDR3 totals 18 residues. Losses at the gene ends were 5 bases for V and 7 bases for J; bases not matched to a gene: 17. Germline assignment: CDR1 MDHEN and CDR2 SYDVKM. The CDR3 spells CASSPGRAGGPWRNEQFF. The CDR3 DNA is TGTGCCAGCAGTCCCGGGCGAGCGGGAGGGCCGTGGAGGAATGAGCAGTTCTTC.

This clone showed up just a few times. The chain links TRBV4-3 to TRBJ1-1; D gene uncertain. Germline V gene sequence: CDR1 LGHNA, CDR2 YSLEER. The CDR3 loop spans 13 amino acids. V lost 3 bases, J lost 5 bases, and 10 bases lay in between. DNA of the CDR3: TGCGCCAGCAGCCAGGGGAGAGGTACTGAAGCTTTCTTT. It encodes CASSQGRGTEAFF.

This chain uses TRBV4-3 with TRBJ2-3, with 9 bases fitting TRBD1. Germline V gene lookup returns CDR1 LGHNA and CDR2 YSLEER. Trimming removed 1 base from V and 2 bases from J; junction bases left unmatched: 4. The CDR3 extends over 16 amino acids. In DNA form, the CDR3 reads TGCGCCAGCAGCCAAGGGGGGACAGGGTACACAGATACGCAGTATTTT. The encoded protein is CASSQGGTGYTDTQYF.

The chain combines TRBV14 with TRBJ1-6; D uncertain. Trimming left V 4 bases short and J 10 bases short, with 8 bases between. CDR1 SGHDN and CDR2 FVKESK come from the germline V gene. The CDR3 contains 12 residues. CDR3 coding DNA: TGTGCCAGCAGCCTAGAACGGTCACCCCTCCACTTT. It translates to CASSLERSPLHF.

This chain connects TRBV7-3 to TRBJ2-7; 9 positions agree with TRBD1. Unmatched junction bases numbered 4, after V lost 5 bases and J lost 5 bases. Germline V gene sequence: CDR1 SGHTA, CDR2 FQGTGA. This CDR3 comprises 13 residues. CDR3 bases: TGTGCCAGCAGCACCGGGACAGGGAACGAGCAGTACTTC. Translated: CASSTGTGNEQYF.

The chain joins TRBV14 to TRBJ2-3, with D possibly matching TRBD2 (5 bases). Between the trimmed V and J ends, which lost 4 bases and 5 bases, there was a span of 19 bases. The CDR3 covers 16 residues. Germline V gene lookup returns CDR1 SGHDN and CDR2 FVKESK. Here the CDR3 DNA reads TGTGCCAGCAGCCCCCCGGGTTTCGGGATGGTAGATACGCAGTATTTT. It codes for CASSPPGFGMVDTQYF.

The chain employs TRBV3-1 (or the pseudogene TRBV3-2) and TRBJ2-2; D perhaps matches TRBD2 (6 bases). Germline CDR1 reads LGHDT; CDR2 reads YNNKEL (reference sequence). V lost 4 bases and J lost 0, with 9 bases in between. This CDR3 is 15 amino acids long. This chain's CDR3 is CASSRRETNTGELFF. In nucleotides, the CDR3 is TGTGCCAGCAGCCGGCGGGAAACGAACACCGGGGAGCTGTTTTTT.